This entry features one TCR beta chain sequence. All donors were healthy HIV-negative adults lacking recent acute infections or vaccinations. Germline V lookup: CDR1 MNHNY, CDR2 SVGAGI (reference sequence). CDR3 size: 15 residues. The V gene end was trimmed by 4 bases and the J gene end by 0 bases; junction bases not matched to a gene: 1. This sample is part of a study of shared clonotypes between healthy human individuals. Across the whole study: Donor composition was a couple of women and three men, aged 18 to 49. Three CD4 naive, three CD4 memory, two CD8 naive and one CD8 memory plate were used per donor.

The data were produced by immunoSEQ multiplex PCR, yet TCRdb's version contains in-frame clones alone and is incomplete. The sample has 2 million to 3 million clones; more than 85% are singletons. The V and J genes are TRBV6-6 and TRBJ2-2; 8 bases fit TRBD1. The sample was naive CD4+ T cells from PBMCs. Specified subset: CD45RA+ positively selected. The sequence came from a man aged 18 to 29 in good health. Some clones in this sample may be carry-over from other donors' samples. The CDR3 here is CASSWTGPNTGELFF. DNA for the CDR3: TGTGCCAGCAGTTGGACAGGGCCGAACACCGGGGAGCTGTTTTTT.